These 2 T cell receptor beta chains were sequenced from one sample in a study of T cell repertoires in cytomegalovirus infection. A single record per CDR3 protein comes from TCRdb applying MiXCR to the reads. Of some 450,000 distinct CDR3 sequences listed, roughly 30% are singletons. Sequenced material: PBMCs. These receptors originate from a human donor in good health (CMV status not recorded). Some clones in this sample may be carry-over from other donors' samples.

In its sample, this clonotype was seen a few times. The J gene is TRBJ1-2, the V gene TRBV10-3; D remains ambiguous. Germline loops: CDR1 ENHRY, CDR2 SYGVKD. V was trimmed by 3 bases and J by 4 bases, leaving 12 bases between them. This CDR3 has 14 amino acids. CDR3 DNA: TGTGCCATCAGTGAAAAGCTATCGGGCTATGGCTACACCTTC. It yields the protein CAISEKLSGYGYTF.

In this sample, this clonotype turned up a few times. The chain joins TRBV19 to TRBJ2-7, with 8 bases matching TRBD1. CDR3 length: 15 residues. CDR1 and CDR2 from the germline V gene are LNHDA and SQIVND (reference sequence). With 2 bases clipped from V and 2 bases from J, the junction kept 5 bases outside the gene matches. The CDR3 region has the DNA TGTGCCAGTAGTATATCCGGGACAGGTACCTACGAGCAGTACTTC. Protein: CASSISGTGTYEQYF.